Listed here are 13 T cell receptor beta chains from one sample, sequenced in a study of T cell responses to AZD1222 COVID-19 vaccine. Assay used: immunoSEQ multiplex PCR; TCRdb lists only in-frame clones, some missing. The data hold about 79,000 clones, with 83% observed a single time. The sample was peripheral blood, taken 28 days after the second AZD1222 dose. The source of these receptors is an adult who received the AZD1222 COVID-19 vaccine.

Only a few counts were recorded for this clone. This chain links TRBV6-6 with TRBJ2-1, with 7 bases lining up with TRBD1. V shed 0 bases and J 6 bases; nucleotides not matched to a gene: 2. Germline values: CDR1 MNHNY, CDR2 SVGAGI (reference sequence). This CDR3 is 14 amino acids long. This CDR3 reads CASSYSTGPNEQFF. The CDR3 DNA is TGTGCCAGCAGTTACTCGACAGGGCCCAATGAGCAGTTCTTC.

The CDR3 DNA is TGTGCCAGCAGGCCGTTACAGGGAAACGAGCAGTACTTC. Translated, it gives CASRPLQGNEQYF. The gene calls are TRBV27 and TRBJ2-7; D might be TRBD1 (6 bases). Trimming took 6 bases from V and 5 from J, leaving 14 bases between them. The V gene's germline CDR1 is MNHEY and CDR2 SMNVEV (reference sequence). This CDR3 spans 13 amino acids.

The rearrangement joins TRBV2 to TRBJ1-6, with unresolved D. This CDR3 contains 15 residues. In germline, CDR1 is SNHLY, CDR2 FYNNEI. With 4 bases removed from V and 0 bases from J, the gap between germline ends came to 7 bases. The CDR3 is CASSVRFSYNSPLHF. As DNA, the CDR3 is TGTGCCAGCAGTGTGAGATTCTCCTATAATTCACCCCTCCACTTT.

The gene calls are TRBV11-3 and TRBJ2-2; D not resolved. Looked up from germline, CDR1 is SGHNT and CDR2 is YENEEA. CDR3 length equals 15 residues. Trimming cost V 2 bases and J 0 bases, with 7 bases left between them. The CDR3 nucleotides are TGTGCCAGCAGCTTACGGGCCCCGAACACCGGGGAGCTGTTTTTT. Translated, it gives CASSLRAPNTGELFF.

This clone was observed a single time. The rearrangement uses TRBV29-1 and TRBJ2-3, with 10 bases fitting TRBD2. Germline V gives CDR1 SQVTM, CDR2 ANQGSEA. V shed 1 base, J shed 0 bases, and the junction held 7 bases outside the gene matches. The length of the CDR3 is 17 residues. The CDR3 here is CSVEGGLAGESTDTQYF. Here the CDR3 DNA reads TGCAGCGTTGAAGGAGGGCTAGCGGGAGAGAGCACAGATACGCAGTATTTT.

The V call is TRBV15, the J call TRBJ2-7; D unclear. V shed 0 bases and J shed 2 bases, with 14 bases lying between them. This CDR3 comprises 16 residues. Germline V CDR1 and CDR2: LNHNV, YYDKDF (reference sequence). CDR3 residues: CATSRDRQLGTYEQYF. CDR3 nucleotides: TGTGCCACCAGCAGAGATCGCCAGTTGGGGACCTACGAGCAGTACTTC.

The V gene is TRBV5-5, the J gene TRBJ1-2, with D possibly TRBD1 on 5 matching bases. Trimming shortened V by 2 bases and J by 1 base, and 9 bases separated the two germline ends. The CDR3 has 14 residues. Germline-derived CDR1 and CDR2 are SGHKS and YYEKEE (reference sequence). This CDR3 is CASSLRGNNYGYTF. The CDR3 DNA reads TGTGCCAGCAGCTTAAGGGGAAATAACTATGGCTACACCTTC.

The J gene is TRBJ1-6, the V gene TRBV9; perhaps TRBD1 as D (5 bases). This CDR3 contains 13 residues. Per the germline V gene, CDR1 is SGDLS and CDR2 is YYNGEE. Trimming pared 2 bases from V and 6 bases from J, leaving 6 bases between. The CDR3 DNA is TGTGCCAGCAGCGTCGACAGTAATTCACCCCTCCACTTT. Residues: CASSVDSNSPLHF.

The rearrangement uses TRBV5-3 and TRBJ2-2; 8 nucleotides align to TRBD1. TRBV5-3 falls under the ORF class, with uncertain function. This CDR3 contains 18 residues. The trim removed 4 bases at V and 3 bases at J, leaving 14 bases unmatched. CDR3 protein: CARSPDNDRGAHTGELFF. The CDR3 DNA follows: TGTGCCAGAAGCCCCGACAATGACAGGGGAGCCCACACCGGGGAGCTGTTTTTT.

This chain joins TRBV5-1 and TRBJ1-4; D unclear. V was clipped by 0 bases and J by 1 base, with 10 bases between them. The CDR3 has 16 amino acids. Germline CDR1 and CDR2: SGHRS and YFSETQ. CDR3 protein: CASSLAPPGTNEKLFF. For the CDR3, the DNA is TGCGCCAGCAGCTTGGCCCCGCCGGGAACTAATGAAAAACTGTTTTTT.

This chain joins TRBV2 and TRBJ1-5; no clear D. From germline, CDR1 is SNHLY and CDR2 FYNNEI. Between the trimmed V and J ends, which lost 3 bases and 7 bases, there was a span of 7 bases. This CDR3 contains 12 residues. The CDR3 DNA follows: TGTGCCAGCAGTGATCCCAACCAGCCCCAGCATTTT. This sequence encodes CASSDPNQPQHF.

V gene TRBV27 combines with J gene TRBJ2-7; D is possibly TRBD2 (5 bases). This CDR3 has 13 residues. CDR1 and CDR2 from the germline V gene are MNHEY and SMNVEV (reference sequence). V shed 5 bases and J shed 7 bases, with 15 bases lying between them. The CDR3 here is CASSEGSSEEQYF. The CDR3 coding sequence is TGTGCCAGCAGTGAGGGATCGTCGGAAGAGCAGTACTTC.

The chain links TRBV28 to TRBJ1-4, with a possible D match to TRBD1 (6 bases). V lost 7 bases to trimming and J lost 12 bases, with 24 bases between them. The CDR3 loop spans 15 amino acids. Germline lookup yields CDR1 MDHEN and CDR2 SYDVKM. The CDR3 sequence: CASTTLGGHLRELFF. As DNA, the CDR3 is TGTGCCAGCACCACCCTCGGGGGACATTTAAGGGAACTGTTTTTT.